These 27 T cell receptor beta chains were all obtained from the same sample, sequenced in a study of shared clonotypes between healthy human individuals. Produced via immunoSEQ multiplex PCR; TCRdb's table is partial and in-frame only. The table shows around 2.3 million clones, with around 95% occurring only once. Specimen: naive CD4+ T cells sorted from blood. Sample subset: CD45RA+ positively selected. Receptors originate from a man between 18 and 35 years old in good health.

V and J are TRBV7-9 and TRBJ2-1; D gene ambiguous. Germline-derived CDR1 and CDR2 are SEHNR and FQNEAQ (reference sequence). The CDR3 has 16 amino acids. Trimming removed 5 bases from V and 0 bases from J, with 14 bases in between. The CDR3 DNA reads TGTGCCAGCAGCGCCTCGCTCCCTTACTCCTACAATGAGCAGTTCTTC. As protein: CASSASLPYSYNEQFF. The full variable domain, its missing parts supplied by reference TRBV7-9 and TRBJ2-1, is DTGVSQNPRHKITKRGQNVTFRCDPISEHNRLYWYRQTLGQGPEFLTYFQNEAQLEKSRLLSDRFSAERPKGSFSTLEIQRTEQGDSAMYLCASSASLPYSYNEQFFGPGTRLTVL.

The chain has TRBV2 and TRBJ2-2; D is ambiguous. This CDR3 contains 14 residues. V was cut by 4 bases and J by 1 base, with 7 bases left in between. Germline V gene lookup returns CDR1 SNHLY and CDR2 FYNNEI. The CDR3 is CASSVLENTGELFF. DNA for the CDR3: TGTGCCAGCAGTGTGCTGGAGAACACCGGGGAGCTGTTTTTT.

V gene TRBV18 combines with J gene TRBJ2-5, with 9 bases aligning to TRBD1. This CDR3 is 16 amino acids long. Looked up from germline, CDR1 is KGHSH and CDR2 is LQKENI. V trimming: 3 bases; J trimming: 9 bases; junction bases outside the gene matches: 14. CDR3 in DNA: TGTGCCAGCTCACCGCCCGGGACAGGGCCTCGGCAAGCCCAGTACTTC. Its translation is CASSPPGTGPRQAQYF.

The rearrangement uses TRBV27 and TRBJ1-2; 7 bases are a match to TRBD1. The CDR3 length is 16 residues. V was pared by 2 bases and J by 0 bases, with 6 bases of the junction left unmatched. Germline V gene sequence: CDR1 MNHEY, CDR2 SMNVEV (reference sequence). The CDR3 nucleotides read TGTGCCAGCAGTTTAGCAGGGGGGAGCCCTAACTATGGCTACACCTTC. Its protein is CASSLAGGSPNYGYTF.

This chain joins TRBV4-3 and TRBJ2-6; D remains unclear. CDR1 and CDR2 (germline): LGHNA, YSLEER. This CDR3 comprises 17 residues. V lost 0 bases, J lost 0 bases, and 9 bases lay in between. CDR3 loop: CASSQDPRSSGANVLTF. The CDR3 coding sequence is TGCGCCAGCAGCCAAGATCCAAGGAGCTCTGGGGCCAACGTCCTGACTTTC.

The rearrangement links TRBV2 to TRBJ2-5; D is possibly TRBD1 (5 bases). The V end was cut by 7 bases, the J end by 4 bases, with 13 bases between. Per the germline V gene, CDR1 is SNHLY and CDR2 is FYNNEI. The CDR3 length is 13 residues. CDR3 sequence (DNA): TGTGCCAGCACCTACAGGTTCGGAGAGACCCAGTACTTC. This translates into CASTYRFGETQYF.

V and J are TRBV7-2 and TRBJ2-7; 8 bases fit TRBD2. Germline V lookup: CDR1 SGHTA, CDR2 FQGNSA. The V and J ends lost 5 bases and 3 bases, in that order; junction bases with no gene match: 15. CDR3 size: 17 residues. CDR3 loop: CASSPSFSGALGYEQYF. The CDR3 DNA reads as TGTGCCAGCAGCCCCTCCTTTAGCGGGGCGTTGGGCTACGAGCAGTACTTC.

The chain carries TRBV5-1 and TRBJ1-2; no firm D call. Trimming cost V 0 bases and J 3 bases, with 12 bases left between them. This CDR3 region has 15 residues. Germline CDR1 SGHRS, CDR2 YFSETQ. CDR3 residues: CASSLDRAVYYGYTF. In DNA form, the CDR3 reads TGCGCCAGCAGCTTGGATCGGGCTGTCTACTATGGCTACACCTTC.

The chain employs TRBV30 and TRBJ2-5; 9 bases line up with TRBD1. The germline gives CDR1 GTSNPN, CDR2 SVGIG (reference sequence). This CDR3 has 15 amino acids. With V trimmed by 3 bases and J by 5 bases, 10 bases remained unmatched. DNA of the CDR3: TGTGCCTGGAGGTTAGCACAGGGGGCGGGGGAGACCCAGTACTTC. Its protein product is CAWRLAQGAGETQYF. Based on the CDR3 plus reference TRBV30 and TRBJ2-5, the full variable domain is SQTIHQWPATLVQPVGSPLSLECTVEGTSNPNLYWYRQAAGRGLQLLFYSVGIGQISSEVPQNLSASRPQDRQFILSSKKLLLSDSGFYLCAWRLAQGAGETQYFGPGTRLLVL.

The rearrangement links TRBV5-4 to TRBJ2-7; D may be TRBD2 (5 bases). The germline V and J ends were trimmed by 1 base and 4 bases, with 15 bases remaining between them. This CDR3 spans 15 amino acids. Per germline, CDR1 SGHNT and CDR2 YYREEE (reference sequence). CDR3 sequence: CASSLPAGPTYEQYF. DNA of the CDR3: TGTGCCAGCAGCTTGCCGGCGGGCCCTACTTACGAGCAGTACTTC. Filled out from reference TRBV5-4 and TRBJ2-7, the complete variable domain reads ETGVTQSPTHLIKTRGQQVTLRCSSQSGHNTVSWYQQALGQGPQFIFQYYREEENGRGNFPPRFSGLQFPNYSSELNVNALELDDSALYLCASSLPAGPTYEQYFGPGTRLTVT.

The rearrangement joins TRBV7-3 to TRBJ2-2; D might be TRBD1 (5 bases). The V end lost 2 bases, the J end lost 3 bases, and 10 bases lay between the germline ends. Germline V lookup: CDR1 SGHTA, CDR2 FQGTGA. The CDR3 has 15 residues. In DNA form, the CDR3 reads TGTGCCAGCAGCTTAGCAGGGTCCGACACCGGGGAGCTGTTTTTT. Protein product: CASSLAGSDTGELFF. Variable domain in full (rest from reference TRBV7-3 and TRBJ2-2): GAGVSQTPSNKVTEKGKYVELRCDPISGHTALYWYRQSLGQGPEFLIYFQGTGAADDSGLPNDRFFAVRPEGSVSTLKIQRTERGDSAVYLCASSLAGSDTGELFFGEGSRLTVL.

The chain combines TRBV9 with TRBJ2-7; no clear D. The CDR3 is 14 amino acids. Trimming removed 0 bases at V and 0 bases at J, with 7 bases between. Germline V gene lookup returns CDR1 SGDLS and CDR2 YYNGEE. The CDR3 protein is CASSVAQLSYEQYF. CDR3 DNA: TGTGCCAGCAGCGTAGCGCAGCTCTCCTACGAGCAGTACTTC.

V usage is TRBV27 and J usage is TRBJ2-5; TRBD2 matches 10 bases. The CDR3 length is 15 residues. CDR1 is MNHEY and CDR2 is SMNVEV in the germline V gene (reference sequence). V lost 5 bases to trimming and J lost 5 bases; unmatched junction nucleotides: 8. CDR3 coding DNA: TGTGCCAGCAGTCTCCGGCTAGCGGGAGATGAGACCCAGTACTTC. Amino acids: CASSLRLAGDETQYF.

This clone appeared a single time. The rearrangement uses TRBV6-5 and TRBJ1-4; D uncertain. Trimming cost V 5 bases and J 6 bases, with 16 bases left between them. CDR3 length: 15 amino acids. CDR1 and CDR2 (germline): MNHEY, SVGAGI. The CDR3 here is CASSNRVSLHEKLFF. CDR3 nucleotides: TGTGCCAGCAGTAACCGGGTTTCTCTCCATGAAAAACTGTTTTTT.

This sequence joins TRBV5-5 and TRBJ2-1; 12 bases agree with TRBD2. After removal of 2 bases from V and 3 bases from J, the junction contained 3 bases not matched to a gene. There are 16 residues in the CDR3. Germline V gene data show CDR1 as SGHKS and CDR2 as YYEKEE (reference sequence). The CDR3 bases are TGTGCCAGCAGCTTCCTAGCGGGAGGGTTCTACAATGAGCAGTTCTTC. This gives the protein CASSFLAGGFYNEQFF.

The CDR3 protein is CASSLGDRLAGVEQYF. Here the CDR3 DNA reads TGTGCCAGCAGCTTGGGGGATAGGCTAGCGGGAGTCGAGCAGTACTTC. V is TRBV5-4 and J is TRBJ2-7; TRBD2 agrees at 10 bases. CDR3 size: 16 residues. V gave up 0 bases and J gave up 6 bases; unmatched junction bases: 9. In germline, CDR1 is SGHNT, CDR2 YYREEE (reference sequence).

V is TRBV15 and J is TRBJ2-6; possible D gene TRBD1, 6 bases. Per the germline V gene, CDR1 is LNHNV and CDR2 is YYDKDF (reference sequence). CDR3 length equals 17 residues. The V gene lost 0 bases and the J gene lost 2 bases, with 11 bases spanning the gap. Here the CDR3 reads CATSRDPYRAGANVLTF. The CDR3 DNA is TGTGCCACCAGCAGAGATCCCTACAGGGCTGGGGCCAACGTCCTGACTTTC.

This clone appeared a single time. V gene TRBV10-3 combines with J gene TRBJ2-5; 7 bases align to TRBD1. The CDR3 is 15 amino acids. Trimming took 2 bases from V and 2 from J; bases not matched to a gene: 5. Germline V gene data show CDR1 as ENHRY and CDR2 as SYGVKD. CDR3 in amino acids: CAISEPGQNQETQYF. In DNA form, the CDR3 reads TGTGCCATCAGTGAGCCGGGACAGAATCAAGAGACCCAGTACTTC.

For this clone: The same CDR3 can be traced to other DNA sequences in this sample. The chain is built from TRBV9 and TRBJ1-1; maybe TRBD1 (5 bases). Deletions cut 2 bases from V and 2 bases from J, with 10 bases between. This CDR3 spans 14 amino acids. Germline V lookup: CDR1 SGDLS, CDR2 YYNGEE. CDR3 nucleotide sequence: TGTGCCAGCAGCGTGGGGCTGACCAACACTGAAGCTTTCTTT. Its protein product is CASSVGLTNTEAFF.

The CDR3 DNA is TGTGCCTGGAGTGGACCAGGGGGGTTTACAGATACGCAGTATTTT. Translated, it gives CAWSGPGGFTDTQYF. The rearrangement links TRBV30 to TRBJ2-3; a weak D match, TRBD1 (7 bases). The CDR3 spans 15 residues. V gave up 1 base and J gave up 3 bases, with 14 bases separating them. Germline loops: CDR1 GTSNPN, CDR2 SVGIG (reference sequence).

The chain is built from TRBV4-1 and TRBJ1-3; D not certain. CDR1 and CDR2 (germline): MGHRA, YSYEKL. The ends were cut back, 1 base at V and 0 bases at J, with 10 bases in the middle. This CDR3 has 16 residues. The CDR3 protein is CASSQAAYTSGNTIYF. CDR3 bases: TGCGCCAGCAGCCAAGCGGCGTATACCTCTGGAAACACCATATATTTT.

V and J are TRBV11-2 and TRBJ1-4; no clear D gene. Trimming pared 2 bases from V and 1 base from J, leaving 11 bases between. Germline V CDR1 and CDR2: SGHAT, FQNNGV. The CDR3 contains 16 residues. CDR3 sequence reads: CASSLFSGGTNEKLFF. The CDR3 bases are TGTGCCAGCAGCTTATTCTCCGGTGGAACTAATGAAAAACTGTTTTTT.

This chain links TRBV10-3 with TRBJ2-3; 8 nucleotides agree with TRBD1. The CDR3 spans 14 residues. The germline gives CDR1 ENHRY, CDR2 SYGVKD. The V gene end was trimmed by 10 bases and the J gene end by 1 base; junction bases not matched to a gene: 7. The CDR3 nucleotides are TGTGCCAACTCACCGGGACAGGGCACAGATACGCAGTATTTT. As protein: CANSPGQGTDTQYF.

A word on this clone: Other DNA sequences within the sample encode an identical CDR3. This chain links TRBV5-1 with TRBJ2-3; 9 bases fit TRBD2. V lost 0 bases to trimming and J lost 0 bases; unmatched junction nucleotides: 5. CDR3 length: 17 residues. Germline assignment: CDR1 SGHRS and CDR2 YFSETQ. The CDR3: CASSLAKTSGSTDTQYF. Written as DNA, the CDR3 is TGCGCCAGCAGCTTGGCCAAGACTAGCGGTAGCACAGATACGCAGTATTTT. Variable domain in full (rest from reference TRBV5-1 and TRBJ2-3): KAGVTQTPRYLIKTRGQQVTLSCSPISGHRSVSWYQQTPGQGLQFLFEYFSETQRNKGNFPGRFSGRQFSNSRSEMNVSTLELGDSALYLCASSLAKTSGSTDTQYFGPGTRLTVL.

The chain uses TRBV11-3 and TRBJ2-7, with 11 nucleotides matching TRBD1. The CDR3 consists of 15 residues. Trimming at V came to 3 bases and at J to 2 bases, leaving 3 bases not matched to a gene. In germline, CDR1 is SGHNT, CDR2 YENEEA. Here the CDR3 reads CASSFGTGGTYEQYF. The DNA for the CDR3 is TGTGCCAGCAGCTTTGGGACAGGGGGGACCTACGAGCAGTACTTC.

This clone was seen only a few times. The CDR3 DNA is TGTGCCAGTAGTCACCAGGGAAGCTCCTATAATTCACCCCTCCACTTT. This sequence encodes CASSHQGSSYNSPLHF. The V call is TRBV19, the J call TRBJ1-6; maybe TRBD1 (5 bases). Germline assignment: CDR1 LNHDA and CDR2 SQIVND (reference sequence). The CDR3 sequence is 16 residues long. V lost 5 bases, J lost 0 bases, and 11 bases lay in between.

Of note for this clone: The sample holds other DNA sequences that translate to the same CDR3. The DNA of the CDR3 is TGCGCCAGCAGCTTGCTACAGGGCGCGAACTATGGCTACACCTTC. Amino acid sequence: CASSLLQGANYGYTF. The V call is TRBV5-1, the J call TRBJ1-2; TRBD1 might be the D (6 bases). V lost 1 base and J 2 bases, leaving 12 bases between the germline ends. CDR3 length equals 15 residues. Germline V lookup: CDR1 SGHRS, CDR2 YFSETQ.